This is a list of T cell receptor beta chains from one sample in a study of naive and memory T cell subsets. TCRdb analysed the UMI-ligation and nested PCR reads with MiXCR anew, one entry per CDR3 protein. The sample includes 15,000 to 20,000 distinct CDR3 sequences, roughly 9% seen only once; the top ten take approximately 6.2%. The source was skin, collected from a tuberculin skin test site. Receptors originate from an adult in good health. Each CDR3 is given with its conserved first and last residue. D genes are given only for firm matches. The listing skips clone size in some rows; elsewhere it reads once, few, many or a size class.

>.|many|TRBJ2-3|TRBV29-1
CSVDKGTDTQYF
TGCAGCGTTGACAAAGGGACAGATACGCAGTATTTT
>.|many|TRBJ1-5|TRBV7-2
CASSLDLQPQHF
TGTGCCAGCAGCTTAGACCTTCAGCCCCAGCATTTT
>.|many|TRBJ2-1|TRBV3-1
CASSQVRDEQFF
TGTGCCAGCAGCCAAGTGCGGGATGAGCAGTTCTTC
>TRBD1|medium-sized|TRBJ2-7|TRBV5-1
CASSPTGQGIHEQYF
TGCGCCAGCAGCCCTACGGGACAGGGGATCCACGAGCAGTACTTC
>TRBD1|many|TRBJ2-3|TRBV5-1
CASSLETGLSIDTQYF
TGCGCCAGCAGCTTGGAGACAGGGCTAAGTATAGATACGCAGTATTTT
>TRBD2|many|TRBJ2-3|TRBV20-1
CSASNPGLGVTDTQYF
TGCAGTGCTTCCAACCCGGGACTAGGGGTGACAGATACGCAGTATTTT
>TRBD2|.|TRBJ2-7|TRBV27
CASSLRLAVIYEQYF
TGTGCCAGCAGTTTGCGACTAGCGGTGATCTACGAGCAGTACTTC
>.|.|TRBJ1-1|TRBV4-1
CASSQEGHTEAFF
TGCGCCAGCAGCCAAGAAGGACACACTGAAGCTTTCTTT
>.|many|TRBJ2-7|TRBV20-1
CSATGNSYEQYF
TGCAGTGCTACAGGGAACTCCTACGAGCAGTACTTC
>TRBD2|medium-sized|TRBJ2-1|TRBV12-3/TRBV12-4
CASSIGTSGGLYNEQFF
TGTGCCAGCAGCATTGGGACTAGCGGGGGGCTGTACAATGAGCAGTTCTTC
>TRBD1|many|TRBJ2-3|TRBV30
CACDRGLSTDTQYF
TGTGCCTGCGACAGGGGCCTTAGCACAGATACGCAGTATTTT
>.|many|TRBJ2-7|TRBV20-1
CSARDPYLTVNYEQYF
TGCAGTGCTAGAGATCCTTACTTGACAGTGAACTACGAGCAGTACTTC
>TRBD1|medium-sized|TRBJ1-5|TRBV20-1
CSVHLGTVQQPQHF
TGCAGTGTCCATCTAGGGACAGTCCAACAGCCCCAGCATTTT
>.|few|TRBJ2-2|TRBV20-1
CSAPLGSVGELFF
TGCAGTGCCCCCCTAGGGTCGGTCGGGGAGCTGTTTTTT
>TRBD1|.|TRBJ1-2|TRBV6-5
CASRRTGGVANYGDTF
TGTGCCAGCAGGAGGACAGGGGGCGTAGCTAACTATGGCGACACCTTC
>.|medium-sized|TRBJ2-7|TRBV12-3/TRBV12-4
CASSFREQAYEQYF
TGTGCCAGCAGTTTCAGGGAACAGGCCTACGAGCAGTACTTC
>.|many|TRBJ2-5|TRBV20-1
CSARGPAAQYF
TGCAGTGCTAGAGGTCCGGCGGCCCAGTACTTC